The TCR beta chain under discussion was sequenced for a study of blood T cell repertoires in COVID-19. As for the study in general: Acute-phase and convalescent COVID-19 samples originated in the United States, Italy and Spain.

As originally analysed: Counts of nucleated cells, estimated from reference gene primer amplification, were obtained. Generated by immunoSEQ multiplex PCR, the TCRdb table keeps only in-frame clones and is missing some. V, J and clone size are taken as reported in that table, and D and trimming were inferred from the DNA itself. The sample gives about 170,000 clones, roughly 80% of which show up once; 3.5% to 5% is in the top ten. Sequences were obtained from PBMCs or T cells enriched from blood (not recorded which). The clonotype comes from a woman between 45 and 60 years old who had recovered from COVID-19.

The CDR3 DNA sequence: TGTGCCAGCAGCCTAAGCCGGACAGGGCGAGGCTACACCTTC. It specifies CASSLSRTGRGYTF. This chain joins TRBV28 and TRBJ1-2; 8 bases map to TRBD1. Trimming cost V 6 bases and J 8 bases; bases outside gene matches: 11. CDR3 size: 14 residues. Germline assignment: CDR1 MDHEN and CDR2 SYDVKM.